This T cell receptor beta chain was sequenced in a study of blood T cell repertoires in COVID-19. About the study: Some COVID-19 samples were acute and others convalescent; all came from the United States, Italy and Spain. T cells, B-cell-depleted T cells, or PBMCs provided the cDNA or gDNA that served as material.

In the authors' workflow: Amplification from reference gene primers served as the basis for estimated nucleated cell counts. This table comes from immunoSEQ multiplex PCR, and its TCRdb copy is limited to in-frame clones, with some not included. The V and J calls and clone size are taken from that table; D and trimming were inferred from the DNA. The profile shows 55,000 to 90,000 clones, roughly nine tenths of them singletons. Trimming shortened V by 5 bases and J by 2 bases, and 23 bases separated the two germline ends. Per germline, CDR1 SGHNT and CDR2 YENEEA. This CDR3 is 18 amino acids long. This clone appeared once.

The receptor comes from a man between 65 and 85 years old with active COVID-19. The V call is TRBV11-3, the J call TRBJ2-3; perhaps TRBD2 as D (7 bases). Sequenced: peripheral blood. The CDR3: CASSRYRGGLGATDTQYF. Here the CDR3 DNA reads TGTGCCAGCAGCCGATACCGCGGGGGCCTGGGGGCCACAGATACGCAGTATTTT.